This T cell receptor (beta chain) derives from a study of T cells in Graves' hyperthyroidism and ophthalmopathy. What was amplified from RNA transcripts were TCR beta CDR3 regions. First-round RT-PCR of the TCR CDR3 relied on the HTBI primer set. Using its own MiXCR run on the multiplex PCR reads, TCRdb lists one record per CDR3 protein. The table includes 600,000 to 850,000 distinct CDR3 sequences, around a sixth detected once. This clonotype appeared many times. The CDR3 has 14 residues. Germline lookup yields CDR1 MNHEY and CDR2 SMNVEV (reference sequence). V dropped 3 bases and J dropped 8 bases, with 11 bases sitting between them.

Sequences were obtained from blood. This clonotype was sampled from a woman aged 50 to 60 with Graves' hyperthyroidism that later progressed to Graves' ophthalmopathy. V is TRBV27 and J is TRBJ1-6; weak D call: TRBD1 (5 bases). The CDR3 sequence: CASSFGGSDSPLHF. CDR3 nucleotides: TGTGCCAGCAGTTTCGGGGGTTCGGATTCACCCCTCCACTTT.